The T cell receptor (beta chain) under discussion was sequenced for a study of regulatory T cells in long-lasting Graves disease. Study background: Antithyroid drugs had been given to newly diagnosed Graves' patients for under 3 months. Study outcomes and limitations: Persistent disease exhibited a predilection for TRBV28, TRBJ1-2 and TRBJ2-5. Those with persistent Graves' had less TCR diversity than newly diagnosed patients. Patients with persistent disease shared around 2,700 public clonotypes, outpacing the roughly 950 shared by new patients.

This clonotype was detected only a few times. What it binds is unknown. Libraries of TCR beta came from iRepertoire HTBI primers plus Arm-PCR of CDR3 regions. TCRdb fed the multiplex PCR reads into MiXCR, producing one record per CDR3 protein. The data contain about 440,000 distinct CDR3 sequences, more than 12% of them singletons. Noted time point: newly diagnosed GD, antithyroid drugs for less than 3 months. PBMC RNA was the source of the TCR library. The CDR3 sequence is 14 residues long. Germline CDR1 MNHEY, CDR2 SMNVEV (reference sequence). Trimming cost V 0 bases and J 5 bases, with 7 bases left between them. The sample was also reused in another study, on T cells in Graves' hyperthyroidism and ophthalmopathy.

The material sequenced was peripheral blood mononuclear cells (PBMCs), taken at new diagnosis, from a patient treated with antithyroid drugs. The rearrangement joins TRBV27 to TRBJ2-2; D gene unclear. The origin of this receptor is a woman aged 30 to 39 with Graves disease. CDR3 protein: CASSLSSSTGELFF. The CDR3 DNA reads as TGTGCCAGCAGTTTATCGAGTAGTACCGGGGAGCTGTTTTTT.